Listed here are 28 T cell receptor beta chains from one sample, sequenced in a study of blood T cells in healthy people across ages. A second about 6 to 12 cycle PCR used barcoded and J-beta primers. A single record per CDR3 protein comes from TCRdb applying MiXCR to the 5' RACE reads. The table lists about 640,000 distinct CDR3 sequences, approximately 30% of them singletons, with 15% to 19% in the top ten. Sequencing was carried out using blood. The receptors were sampled from a woman over 75 in good health.

This clonotype was seen just once. The rearrangement joins TRBV6-1 to TRBJ1-1, with TRBD1 identical over 9 bases. The CDR3 totals 14 residues. V lost 7 bases, J lost 4 bases, and 7 bases stayed unmatched. Germline V gene lookup returns CDR1 MNHNS and CDR2 SASEGT. CDR3 nucleotides: TGTGCCAGCACGAGGGACAGGGCCATCACTGAAGCTTTCTTT. Encoded protein: CASTRDRAITEAFF.

There are a few counts of this clonotype. The V and J genes are TRBV7-3 and TRBJ2-1; the D is unclear. Trimming took off 1 base at V and 2 bases at J, with 9 bases between the two ends. This CDR3 has 15 amino acids. Germline lookup yields CDR1 SGHTA and CDR2 FQGTGA. DNA of the CDR3: TGTGCCAGCAGCTTAATACCAACGACCTACAATGAGCAGTTCTTC. Protein product: CASSLIPTTYNEQFF.

This clonotype was found many times. The rearrangement links TRBV12-3 or TRBV12-4 to TRBJ2-1, with D unclear. V lost 3 bases and J 4 bases, leaving 10 bases between the germline ends. The CDR3 loop spans 14 amino acids. CDR3 coding DNA: TGTGCCAGCAGTTTGTTCCAGGCATACAATGAGCAGTTCTTC. Amino acid sequence: CASSLFQAYNEQFF.

This clonotype came up many times. CDR3 loop: CASGSDRAEKLFF. CDR3 nucleotide sequence: TGTGCCAGCGGATCGGACAGGGCGGAAAAACTGTTTTTT. This rearrangement joins TRBV12-3 or TRBV12-4 to TRBJ1-4, with 8 nucleotides matching TRBD1. J lost 8 bases, V lost 8 bases, and 7 bases had no gene match. The CDR3 length is 13 residues.

For this clonotype: A much bigger clone sits one base away, suggesting this may be a read error. The chain employs TRBV2 and TRBJ2-7; no reliable D call. Germline CDR1 SNHLY, CDR2 FYNNEI. This CDR3 has 15 amino acids. V was shortened by 0 bases and J by 1 base, with 10 bases between the two germline ends. The CDR3 here is CASSEARLLSYEQYF. The CDR3 DNA sequence: TGTGCCAGCAGTGAAGCCAGGTTATTATCCTACGAGCAGTACTTC.

This clonotype was found many times. The CDR3 sequence is CSANGRGGADTQYF. As DNA, the CDR3 is TGCAGTGCCAACGGTCGGGGGGGGGCAGATACGCAGTATTTT. This rearrangement joins TRBV20-1 to TRBJ2-3; 8 nucleotides line up with TRBD2. The trim removed 6 bases at V and 4 bases at J, leaving 9 bases unmatched. The CDR3 extends over 14 amino acids. CDR1 and CDR2 (germline): DFQATT, SNEGSKA (reference sequence).

This sequence joins TRBV7-3 and TRBJ2-3; D might be TRBD1 or TRBD2, each matching 5 bases. The CDR3 sequence is 16 residues long. In germline, CDR1 is SGHTA, CDR2 FQGTGA. Trimming pared 5 bases from V and 5 bases from J, leaving 20 bases between. The CDR3 DNA sequence: TGTGCCAGCAGCCCTCTCTCGAGGGGTCTCCTAGATACGCAGTATTTT. As protein: CASSPLSRGLLDTQYF.

Of note for this clonotype: A much larger clonotype is one base distant, so this may be a read error. V gene TRBV7-2 combines with J gene TRBJ2-1; 14 nucleotides agree with TRBD2. Germline trimming cut 5 bases from V and 13 bases from J; bases unmatched to any gene: 13. The V gene's germline CDR1 is SGHTA and CDR2 FQGNSA. CDR3 size: 16 residues. The CDR3 is CASSPGTSGGWETQFF. CDR3 nucleotide sequence: TGTGCCAGCAGCCCCGGGACTAGCGGGGGTTGGGAGACCCAGTTCTTC. Complete variable domain (other parts from reference TRBV7-2 and TRBJ2-1): GAGVSQSPSNKVTEKGKDVELRCDPISGHTALYWYRQSLGQGLEFLIYFQGNSAPDKSGLPSDRFSAERTGGSVSTLTIQRTQQEDSAVYLCASSPGTSGGWETQFFGPGTRLTVL.

Many counts were recorded for this clonotype. The V call is TRBV7-9, the J call TRBJ2-5, with TRBD2 matching over 16 bases. CDR1 and CDR2 (germline): SEHNR, FQNEAQ (reference sequence). CDR3 length: 16 residues. V lost 5 bases and J lost 4; bases outside the gene matches: 4. The CDR3 nucleotides read TGTGCCAGCAGCCCCGGGACTAGCGGGGGGGCAGAGACCCAGTACTTC. Amino acid sequence: CASSPGTSGGAETQYF.

In the case of this clonotype: A much bigger clone sits one base away, suggesting this may be a read error. The chain joins TRBV7-2 to TRBJ2-5; D is ambiguous. The germline gives CDR1 SGHTA, CDR2 FQGNSA. V shed 1 base and J shed 11 bases, with 14 bases lying between them. CDR3 length: 13 residues. In DNA, the CDR3 is TGTGCCAGCAGCTTAGGGACGGTCAATGAGCAGTACTTC. This encodes CASSLGTVNEQYF.

The CDR3 bases are TGTGCCAGCAGTTACGGGACAGGAGGTAGCTCGGGTAATTCACCCCTCCACTTT. The encoded protein is CASSYGTGGSSGNSPLHF. The chain has TRBV6-5 and TRBJ1-6; 8 bases are a match to TRBD1. The germline CDR1 and CDR2 sequences are MNHEY and SVGAGI. The CDR3 length is 18 residues. V gave up 2 bases and J gave up 6 bases; unmatched junction bases: 12.

J is TRBJ1-1 and V is TRBV6-2 or TRBV6-3, with TRBD1 matching over 7 bases. With 6 bases clipped from V and 1 base from J, the junction kept 8 bases outside the gene matches. The germline V gene encodes CDR1 MNHEY and CDR2 SVGEGT. The CDR3 is made up of 15 amino acids. CDR3 protein: CASSSPHRGNTEAFF. The CDR3 bases are TGTGCCAGCAGCTCCCCCCACAGGGGGAACACTGAAGCTTTCTTT.

With regard to this clonotype: A read error may be the cause here, since a much bigger clone is one base away. The rearrangement links TRBV4-2 to TRBJ2-3; 12 positions agree with TRBD2. Germline loops: CDR1 LGHNA, CDR2 YNFKEQ. This CDR3 has 16 amino acids. The CDR3 DNA sequence: TGTGCCAGCAGCCAAGGGACTAGCGGGGAGTTAGATACGCTGTATTTT. As protein: CASSQGTSGELDTLYF.

The chain carries TRBV20-1 and TRBJ2-1, with D possibly being TRBD2 (6 bases). The germline CDR1 and CDR2 sequences are DFQATT and SNEGSKA (reference sequence). The CDR3 has 14 amino acids. V shed 3 bases and J shed 6 bases, with 15 bases lying between them. The DNA of the CDR3 is TGCAGTGCTAGGGGGACGCGGAGGGTCAATGAGCAGTTCTTC. Translation: CSARGTRRVNEQFF.

This clonotype appeared many times. This sequence joins TRBV5-5 and TRBJ2-7; TRBD2 matches 8 bases. Germline loops: CDR1 SGHKS, CDR2 YYEKEE (reference sequence). After removal of 4 bases from V and 3 bases from J, the junction contained 9 bases not matched to a gene. CDR3 length equals 15 residues. DNA of the CDR3: TGTGCCAGCAGCCCAGAGCGGACTAGCAACTACGAGCAGTACTTC. It encodes CASSPERTSNYEQYF. Looking up the rest from reference TRBV5-5 and TRBJ2-7 gives the full variable domain: DAGVTQSPTHLIKTRGQQVTLRCSPISGHKSVSWYQQVLGQGPQFIFQYYEKEERGRGNFPDRFSARQFPNYSSELNVNALLLGDSALYLCASSPERTSNYEQYFGPGTRLTVT.

This clonotype was seen many times. The chain combines TRBV6-1 with TRBJ2-7; 7 bases map to TRBD1. CDR1 MNHNS and CDR2 SASEGT come from the germline V gene. The junction had 8 bases not matched to a gene; V was cut back by 6 bases and J by 3 bases. CDR3 length equals 14 residues. Here the CDR3 reads CASSADRSNYEQYF. CDR3 coding DNA: TGTGCCAGCAGCGCGGACAGGAGCAACTACGAGCAGTACTTC.

At least ten counts were recorded for this clonotype. The J gene is TRBJ1-6, the V gene TRBV20-1; a weak D match, TRBD1 (5 bases). CDR1 and CDR2 from the germline V gene are DFQATT and SNEGSKA (reference sequence). The CDR3 covers 14 residues. V lost 3 bases, J lost 7 bases, and 13 bases lay in between. CDR3 sequence (DNA): TGCAGTGCTAGGGGACTCTCCATGAATTCACCCCTCCACTTT. It encodes CSARGLSMNSPLHF.

The sample holds a few counts of this clonotype. A much larger clone differs from this one at a single base, so this may be a read error. Here the CDR3 DNA reads TGTGCCAGCAGCCCAACTAGCGGGGTCCGCAATGAGCAGTACTTC. Translated: CASSPTSGVRNEQYF. The J gene is TRBJ2-5, the V gene TRBV7-9; 10 bases align to TRBD2. J was trimmed by 11 bases and V by 5 bases; bases with no gene match: 14. The germline gives CDR1 SEHNR, CDR2 FQNEAQ (reference sequence). This CDR3 has 15 residues. The full variable domain, rest sourced from reference TRBV7-9 and TRBJ2-5, is DTGVSQNPRHKITKRGQNVTFRCDPISEHNRLYWYRQTLGQGPEFLTYFQNEAQLEKSRLLSDRFSAERPKGSFSTLEIQRTEQGDSAMYLCASSPTSGVRNEQYFGPGTRLLVL.

CDR3 DNA sequence: TGCAGTGCTAGTGGGGGGGGCCCAGGGGGAGAGACCCAGTACTTC. Translation gives CSASGGGPGGETQYF. The chain combines TRBV20-1 with TRBJ2-5; D is tentatively TRBD1 or TRBD2 (7 bases each). Germline CDR1 is DFQATT and CDR2 is SNEGSKA (reference sequence). V was clipped by 3 bases and J by 4 bases, with 18 bases between them. The CDR3 has 15 residues.

Points on this clonotype: An end of the junction differs from the germline gene, which may be a read error. The CDR3 spells CASRTSQGIYSYTF. CDR3 nucleotide sequence: TGTGCCAGCAGAACTTCACAGGGGATCTATAGCTACACCTTC. This chain uses TRBV2 with TRBJ1-2, with 7 bases matching TRBD1. CDR1 is SNHLY, CDR2 FYNNEI, per germline. The CDR3 sequence is 14 residues long.

The V and J genes are TRBV7-2 and TRBJ1-5, with a weak D call TRBD1 (6 bases). In germline, CDR1 is SGHTA, CDR2 FQGNSA. This CDR3 has 13 residues. Deletions cut 5 bases from V and 7 bases from J, with 12 bases between. This CDR3 is CASSVTQGQPQHF. The CDR3 DNA reads TGTGCCAGCAGCGTCACACAGGGACAGCCCCAGCATTTT.

This clonotype was counted a few times. The chain uses TRBV12-3 or TRBV12-4 and TRBJ1-1; no clear D gene. V lost 5 bases and J lost 6, with 10 bases in between. The CDR3 loop spans 12 amino acids. Here the CDR3 DNA reads TGTGCCAGCAGTCAGATAAACGCTGAAGCTTTCTTT. Amino acids: CASSQINAEAFF.

V usage is TRBV5-4 and J usage is TRBJ2-2, with TRBD2 as a possible D gene (5 bases). Germline loops: CDR1 SGHNT, CDR2 YYREEE (reference sequence). This CDR3 has 14 residues. Trimming removed 0 bases at V and 7 bases at J, with 10 bases between. CDR3 residues: CASSLERGIGELFF. The CDR3, as DNA: TGTGCCAGCAGCTTGGAAAGAGGGATCGGGGAGCTGTTTTTT.

This clonotype has a count of ten or more. The chain recombines TRBV4-3 with TRBJ1-5; D call uncertain. Germline V gene data show CDR1 as LGHNA and CDR2 as YSLEER. The CDR3 consists of 13 residues. V shed 0 bases and J shed 9 bases, with 9 bases lying between them. The CDR3 reads CASSQDQNRPQHF. The CDR3 nucleotides read TGCGCCAGCAGCCAAGATCAGAACCGGCCCCAGCATTTT.

This clonotype was seen at least ten times. The V call is TRBV28, the J call TRBJ2-7; TRBD1 matches at 8 bases. Losses at the gene ends were 4 bases for V and 3 bases for J; bases not matched to a gene: 14. The CDR3 consists of 17 residues. Germline assignment: CDR1 MDHEN and CDR2 SYDVKM. CDR3 bases: TGTGCCAGCAGTTCCCCCTCACCCACGGACAGGGACTACGAGCAGTACTTC. Protein: CASSSPSPTDRDYEQYF.

The chain combines TRBV10-3 with TRBJ1-1; 7 nucleotides agree with TRBD1. The CDR3 runs 13 residues. Germline V gives CDR1 ENHRY, CDR2 SYGVKD. The junction had 5 bases not matched to a gene; V was cut back by 0 bases and J by 10 bases. The DNA for the CDR3 is TGTGCCATCAGTGAGTCTCAGGGGGGTCGAGCTTTCTTT. Amino acid sequence: CAISESQGGRAFF.

This clonotype was recorded many times. The chain employs TRBV7-2 and TRBJ2-7, with TRBD2 matching 7 bases. CDR1 is SGHTA and CDR2 is FQGNSA in the germline V gene. The CDR3 is made up of 16 amino acids. J was trimmed by 0 bases and V by 1 base; bases with no gene match: 6. The CDR3 DNA reads TGTGCCAGCAGCTTAGGAGCTAGCGGAAGCTCCTACGAGCAGTACTTC. Its protein is CASSLGASGSSYEQYF.

This clonotype was detected ten times or more. V is TRBV2 and J is TRBJ2-1; D not certain. CDR1 and CDR2 from the germline V gene are SNHLY and FYNNEI. The V gene lost 4 bases and the J gene lost 0 bases, with 13 bases spanning the gap. The CDR3 runs to 16 residues. The CDR3 nucleotides read TGTGCCAGCAGTGGCTCACTGGGTAGCTCCTACAATGAGCAGTTCTTC. Translation gives CASSGSLGSSYNEQFF. The full variable domain, completed using reference TRBV2 and TRBJ2-1, is EPEVTQTPSHQVTQMGQEVILRCVPISNHLYFYWYRQILGQKVEFLVSFYNNEISEKSEIFDDQFSVERPDGSNFTLKIRSTKLEDSAMYFCASSGSLGSSYNEQFFGPGTRLTVL.